This entry lists 9 T cell receptor beta chains sequenced from one sample in a study of response to subunit inactivated influenza vaccine. One entry per CDR3 protein, called by TCRdb with MiXCR from the RT-PCR reads. The data contain 710,000 or so distinct CDR3 sequences, approximately 14% of them seen just once; the ten biggest clones take up about 9.9%. The sequencing used PBMCs from blood, collected 11 to 12 days after vaccination. The receptors derive from a man between 45 and 60 years old who received an inactivated influenza vaccine.

This sequence joins TRBV20-1 and TRBJ2-3; D not certain. The CDR3 has 16 residues. CDR1 and CDR2 from the germline V gene are DFQATT and SNEGSKA (reference sequence). V lost 5 bases, J lost 0 bases, and 18 bases lay in between. The CDR3 DNA follows: TGCAGTGCTCGCGCGCCCTTACAGACTAGCACAGATACGCAGTATTTT. This codes for CSARAPLQTSTDTQYF.

This clonotype was seen a handful of times. This rearrangement joins TRBV10-3 to TRBJ2-7; maybe TRBD1 (6 bases). Trimming left V 10 bases short and J 5 bases short, with 18 bases between. Germline values: CDR1 ENHRY, CDR2 SYGVKD. The CDR3 has 13 residues. DNA of the CDR3: TGTGCCACCTCGAGGGGGTTGAGCGACGAGCAGTACTTC. This gives the protein CATSRGLSDEQYF.

The gene calls are TRBV20-1 and TRBJ2-3, with 7 bases lining up with TRBD2. Germline CDR1 DFQATT, CDR2 SNEGSKA (reference sequence). The ends lost 6 bases at V and 4 bases at J; junction bases unmatched: 4. The CDR3 spans 12 residues. CDR3 bases: TGCAGTGCCGGGACTACCCCAGATACGCAGTATTTT. Residues: CSAGTTPDTQYF.

This chain connects TRBV7-2 to TRBJ2-3, with 7 positions matching TRBD1. J gave up 0 bases and V 5 bases, and 5 bases lay outside the gene matches. Germline CDR1 reads SGHTA; CDR2 reads FQGNSA. CDR3 length: 15 residues. This CDR3 is CASSPRDRSTDTQYF. Here the CDR3 DNA reads TGTGCCAGCAGCCCTAGGGACAGAAGCACAGATACGCAGTATTTT.

This chain joins TRBV5-4 and TRBJ2-7; 10 bases agree with TRBD2. Germline V gene lookup returns CDR1 SGHNT and CDR2 YYREEE (reference sequence). The CDR3 has 15 residues. V was pared by 0 bases and J by 5 bases, with 5 bases of the junction left unmatched. CDR3 residues: CASSLGPSGSNEQYF. As DNA, the CDR3 is TGTGCCAGCAGCTTGGGTCCTAGCGGGAGCAACGAGCAGTACTTC.

This clonotype was counted a few times. This rearrangement joins TRBV6-2 or TRBV6-3 to TRBJ2-3; D may be TRBD2 (7 bases). Germline values: CDR1 MNHEY, CDR2 SVGEGT. This CDR3 spans 18 amino acids. V was clipped by 2 bases and J by 0 bases, with 18 bases between them. DNA for the CDR3: TGTGCCAGCAGTTACGTCGGGGGGCGCAAAACTAGCACAGATACGCAGTATTTT. This sequence encodes CASSYVGGRKTSTDTQYF.

This clonotype was seen only a few times. This rearrangement joins TRBV6-5 to TRBJ2-5; 9 bases align to TRBD1. J lost 3 bases, V lost 2 bases, and 7 bases had no gene match. The CDR3 totals 16 residues. CDR1 and CDR2 from the germline V gene are MNHEY and SVGAGI. The CDR3 DNA is TGTGCCAGCAGTTACCTGACAGGGGGGGTAGAAGAGACCCAGTACTTC. Translated, it gives CASSYLTGGVEETQYF.

The table lists this clonotype with a few counts. The chain is built from TRBV20-1 and TRBJ1-3; D ambiguous. Germline V gene lookup returns CDR1 DFQATT and CDR2 SNEGSKA (reference sequence). V was trimmed by 4 bases and J by 0 bases, leaving 10 bases between them. This CDR3 contains 14 residues. The CDR3 protein is CSATPRSSGNTIYF. CDR3 sequence (DNA): TGCAGTGCTACCCCCAGGAGCTCTGGAAACACCATATATTTT.

The V gene is TRBV27, the J gene TRBJ2-7; TRBD1 or TRBD2 may be the D gene (5 bases each). CDR1 MNHEY and CDR2 SMNVEV come from the germline V gene (reference sequence). This CDR3 comprises 15 residues. The V end was cut by 6 bases, the J end by 4 bases, with 19 bases between. The CDR3 nucleotides are TGTGCCAGCAGCCTTGAGGGGCAGGCCCTTTACGAGCAGTACTTC. It codes for CASSLEGQALYEQYF.